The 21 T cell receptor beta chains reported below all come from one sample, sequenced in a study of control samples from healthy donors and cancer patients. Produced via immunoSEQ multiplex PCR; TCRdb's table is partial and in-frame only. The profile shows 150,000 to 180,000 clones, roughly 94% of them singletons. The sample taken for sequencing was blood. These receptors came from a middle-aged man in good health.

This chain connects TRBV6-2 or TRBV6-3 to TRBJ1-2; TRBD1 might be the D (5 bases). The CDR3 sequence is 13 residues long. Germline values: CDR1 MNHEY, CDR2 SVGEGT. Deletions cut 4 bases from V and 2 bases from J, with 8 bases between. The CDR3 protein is CASSFAGNYGYTF. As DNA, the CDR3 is TGTGCCAGCAGTTTTGCAGGGAACTATGGCTACACCTTC.

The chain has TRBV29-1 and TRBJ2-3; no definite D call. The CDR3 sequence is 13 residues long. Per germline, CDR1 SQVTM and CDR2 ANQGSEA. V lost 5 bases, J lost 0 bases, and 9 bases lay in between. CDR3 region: CSVCFSSTDTQYF. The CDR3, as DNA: TGCAGCGTTTGTTTTTCTAGCACAGATACGCAGTATTTT.

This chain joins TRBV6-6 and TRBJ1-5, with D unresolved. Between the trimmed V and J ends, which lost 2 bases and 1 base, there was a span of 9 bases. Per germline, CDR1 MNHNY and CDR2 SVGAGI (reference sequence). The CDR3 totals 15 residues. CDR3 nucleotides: TGTGCCAGCAGTTACGGGCCAGAGAGCAATCAGCCCCAGCATTTT. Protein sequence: CASSYGPESNQPQHF.

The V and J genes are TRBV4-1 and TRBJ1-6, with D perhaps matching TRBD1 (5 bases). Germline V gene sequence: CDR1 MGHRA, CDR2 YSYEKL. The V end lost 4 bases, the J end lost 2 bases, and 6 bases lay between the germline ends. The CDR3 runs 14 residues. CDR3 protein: CASSPGAYNSPLHF. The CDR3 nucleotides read TGCGCCAGCAGCCCGGGGGCCTATAATTCACCCCTCCACTTT.

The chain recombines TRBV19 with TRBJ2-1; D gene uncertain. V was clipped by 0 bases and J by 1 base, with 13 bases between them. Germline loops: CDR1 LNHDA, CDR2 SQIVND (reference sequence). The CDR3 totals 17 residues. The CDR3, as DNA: TGTGCCAGTAGTATAGATCGGTCGGTTGGGTCCTACAATGAGCAGTTCTTC. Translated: CASSIDRSVGSYNEQFF.

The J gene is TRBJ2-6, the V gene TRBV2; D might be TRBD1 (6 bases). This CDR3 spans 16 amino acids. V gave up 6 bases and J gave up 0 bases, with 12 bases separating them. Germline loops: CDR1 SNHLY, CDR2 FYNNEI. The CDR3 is CASSDRWNSGANVLTF. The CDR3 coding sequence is TGTGCCAGCAGCGACAGGTGGAACTCTGGGGCCAACGTCCTGACTTTC. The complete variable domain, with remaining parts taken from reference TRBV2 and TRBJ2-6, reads EPEVTQTPSHQVTQMGQEVILRCVPISNHLYFYWYRQILGQKVEFLVSFYNNEISEKSEIFDDQFSVERPDGSNFTLKIRSTKLEDSAMYFCASSDRWNSGANVLTFGAGSRLTVL.

CDR3 in DNA: TGTGCCAGCAGTTACTCGAAACAGGGCCCCTACAATGAGCAGTTCTTC. Translated: CASSYSKQGPYNEQFF. This chain links TRBV6-5 with TRBJ2-1; tentatively, D is TRBD1 (6 bases). The CDR3 runs to 16 residues. CDR1 is MNHEY, CDR2 SVGAGI, per germline. The germline V and J ends were trimmed by 0 bases and 2 bases, with 11 bases remaining between them.

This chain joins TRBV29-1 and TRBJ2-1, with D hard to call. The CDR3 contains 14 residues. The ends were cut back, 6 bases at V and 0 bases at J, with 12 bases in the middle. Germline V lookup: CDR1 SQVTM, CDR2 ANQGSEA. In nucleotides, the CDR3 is TGCAGCGTCGCCACACCGAGCTCCTACAATGAGCAGTTCTTC. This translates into CSVATPSSYNEQFF.

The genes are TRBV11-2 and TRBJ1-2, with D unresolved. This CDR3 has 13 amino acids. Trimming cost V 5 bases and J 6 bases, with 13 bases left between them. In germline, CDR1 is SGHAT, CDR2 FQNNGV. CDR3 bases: TGTGCCAGCAGCAGGTCCCAAGGCCATGGCTACACCTTC. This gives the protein CASSRSQGHGYTF.

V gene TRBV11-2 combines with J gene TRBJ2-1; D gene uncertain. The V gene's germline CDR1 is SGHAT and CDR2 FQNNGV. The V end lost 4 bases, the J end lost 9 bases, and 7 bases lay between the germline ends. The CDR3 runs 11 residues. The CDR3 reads CASSWAPEQFF. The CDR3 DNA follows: TGTGCCAGCAGCTGGGCCCCTGAGCAGTTCTTC.

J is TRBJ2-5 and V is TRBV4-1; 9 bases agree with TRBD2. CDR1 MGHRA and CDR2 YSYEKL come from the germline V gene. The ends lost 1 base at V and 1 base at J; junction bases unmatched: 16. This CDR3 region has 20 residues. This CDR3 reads CASSQVWALAGPQSQETQYF. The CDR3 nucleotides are TGCGCCAGCAGCCAAGTCTGGGCGCTAGCGGGGCCGCAATCCCAAGAGACCCAGTACTTC.

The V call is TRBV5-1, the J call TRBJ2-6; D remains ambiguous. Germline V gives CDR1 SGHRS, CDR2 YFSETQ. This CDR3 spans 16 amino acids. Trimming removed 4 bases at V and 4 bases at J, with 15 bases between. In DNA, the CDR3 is TGCGCCAGCAGCGCAGAGTGGTCCTCGGGGGCCAACGTCCTGACTTTC. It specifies CASSAEWSSGANVLTF.

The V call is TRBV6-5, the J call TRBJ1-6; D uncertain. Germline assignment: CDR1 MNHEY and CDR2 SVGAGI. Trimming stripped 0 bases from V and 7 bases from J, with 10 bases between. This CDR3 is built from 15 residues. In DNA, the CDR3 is TGTGCCAGCAGTTACTCGAAGGCGGTGAATTCACCCCTCCACTTT. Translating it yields CASSYSKAVNSPLHF.

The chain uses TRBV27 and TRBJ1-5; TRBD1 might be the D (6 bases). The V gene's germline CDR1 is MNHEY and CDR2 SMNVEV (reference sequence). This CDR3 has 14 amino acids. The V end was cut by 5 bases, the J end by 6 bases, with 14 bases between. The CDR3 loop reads CASSRGGAGQPQHF. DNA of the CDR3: TGTGCCAGCAGTCGGGGGGGGGCTGGTCAGCCCCAGCATTTT.

The chain's CDR3 is CSVERPSGLTGELFF. In nucleotides, the CDR3 is TGCAGCGTTGAGCGACCTTCTGGCCTCACCGGGGAGCTGTTTTTT. The chain carries TRBV29-1 and TRBJ2-2, with D unclear. The length of the CDR3 is 15 residues. V was pared by 3 bases and J by 4 bases, with 15 bases between. Looked up from germline, CDR1 is SQVTM and CDR2 is ANQGSEA.

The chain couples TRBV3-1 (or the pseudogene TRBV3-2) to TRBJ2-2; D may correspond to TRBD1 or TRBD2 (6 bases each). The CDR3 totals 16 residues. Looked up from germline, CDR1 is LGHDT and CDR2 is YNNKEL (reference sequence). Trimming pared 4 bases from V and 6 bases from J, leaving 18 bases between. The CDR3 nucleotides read TGTGCCAGCAGCCTGCGCCCTGGAGGGGGTTCCGGGGAGCTGTTTTTT. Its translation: CASSLRPGGGSGELFF.

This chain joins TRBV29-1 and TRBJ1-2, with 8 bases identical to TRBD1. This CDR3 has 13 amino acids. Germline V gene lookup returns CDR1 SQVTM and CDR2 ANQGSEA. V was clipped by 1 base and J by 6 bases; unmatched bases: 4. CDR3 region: CSVEGQGRDGYTF. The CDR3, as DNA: TGCAGCGTTGAAGGACAGGGGAGGGATGGCTACACCTTC.

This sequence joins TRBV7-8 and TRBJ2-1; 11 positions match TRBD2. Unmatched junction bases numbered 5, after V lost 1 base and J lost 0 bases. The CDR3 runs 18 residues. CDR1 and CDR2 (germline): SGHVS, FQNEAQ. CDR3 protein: CASSLGLAGTPSYNEQFF. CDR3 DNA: TGTGCCAGCAGCTTAGGACTAGCGGGGACCCCCTCCTACAATGAGCAGTTCTTC.

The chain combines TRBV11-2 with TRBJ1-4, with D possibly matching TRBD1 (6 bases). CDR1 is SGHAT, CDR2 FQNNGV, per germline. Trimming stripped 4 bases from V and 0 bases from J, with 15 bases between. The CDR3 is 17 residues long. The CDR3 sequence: CASSSQIRGATNEKLFF. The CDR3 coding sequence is TGTGCCAGCAGCTCACAAATAAGGGGGGCAACTAATGAAAAACTGTTTTTT.

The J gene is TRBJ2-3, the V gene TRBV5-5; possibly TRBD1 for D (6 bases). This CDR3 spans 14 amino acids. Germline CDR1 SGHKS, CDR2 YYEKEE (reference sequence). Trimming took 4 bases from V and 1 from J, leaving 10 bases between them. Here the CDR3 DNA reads TGTGCCAGCAGCACAAGGACAGGCACAGATACGCAGTATTTT. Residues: CASSTRTGTDTQYF.

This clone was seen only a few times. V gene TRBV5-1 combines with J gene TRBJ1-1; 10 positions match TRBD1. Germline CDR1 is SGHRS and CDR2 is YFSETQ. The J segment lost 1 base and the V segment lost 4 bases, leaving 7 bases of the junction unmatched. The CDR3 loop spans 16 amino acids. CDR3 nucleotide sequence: TGCGCCAGCAGCATCGCGACAGGGGGCAAGAACACTGAAGCTTTCTTT. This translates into CASSIATGGKNTEAFF.